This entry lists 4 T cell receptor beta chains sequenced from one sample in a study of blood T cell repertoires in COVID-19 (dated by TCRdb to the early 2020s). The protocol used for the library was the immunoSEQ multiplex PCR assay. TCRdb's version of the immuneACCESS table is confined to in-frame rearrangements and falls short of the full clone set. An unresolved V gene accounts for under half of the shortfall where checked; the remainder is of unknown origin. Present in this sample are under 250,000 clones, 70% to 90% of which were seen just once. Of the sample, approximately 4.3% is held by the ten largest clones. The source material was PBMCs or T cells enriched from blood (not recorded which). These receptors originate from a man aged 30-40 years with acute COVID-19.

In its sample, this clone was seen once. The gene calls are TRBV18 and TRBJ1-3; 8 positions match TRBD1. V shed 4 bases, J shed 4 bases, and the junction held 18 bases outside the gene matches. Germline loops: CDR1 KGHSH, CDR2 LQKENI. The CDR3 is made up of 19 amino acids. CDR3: CASSQQTRQGRGSGNTIYF. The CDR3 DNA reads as TGTGCCAGCTCACAACAGACTCGACAGGGGAGAGGGAGCGGAAACACCATATATTTT.

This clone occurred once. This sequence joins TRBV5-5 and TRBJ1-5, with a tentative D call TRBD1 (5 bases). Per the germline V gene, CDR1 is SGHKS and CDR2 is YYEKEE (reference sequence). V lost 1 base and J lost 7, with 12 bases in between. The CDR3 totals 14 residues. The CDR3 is CASSLSGGSQPQHF. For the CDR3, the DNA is TGTGCCAGCAGCTTGTCCGGGGGATCGCAGCCCCAGCATTTT.

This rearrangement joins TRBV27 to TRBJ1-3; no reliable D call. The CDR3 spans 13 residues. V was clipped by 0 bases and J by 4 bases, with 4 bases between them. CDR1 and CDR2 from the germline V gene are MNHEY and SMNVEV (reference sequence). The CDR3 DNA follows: TGTGCCAGCAGTTTATCCGGGGGAAACACCATATATTTT. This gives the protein CASSLSGGNTIYF.

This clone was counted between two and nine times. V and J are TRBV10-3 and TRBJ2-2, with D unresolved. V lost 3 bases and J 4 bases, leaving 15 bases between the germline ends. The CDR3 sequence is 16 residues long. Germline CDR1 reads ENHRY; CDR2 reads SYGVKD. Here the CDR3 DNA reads TGTGCCATCAGTGAAGACACCACCGTACGCACCGGGGAGCTGTTTTTT. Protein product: CAISEDTTVRTGELFF.